The 29 T cell receptor beta chains below all came from one sample that was sequenced in a study of tumor-infiltrating lymphocytes in primary liver carcinoma. Unsorted bulk tissue, about 18-31 mg of it, served as the source for co-extraction of RNA and DNA. The authors made TCR beta cDNA from approximately 500 ng total RNA with a constant-region primer. Three nested multiplex PCR rounds, a slightly modified ARM-PCR, produced the libraries for TCR beta. Rounds one and two of PCR, each of roughly 10 cycles, were primed with TRBV1-TRBV30 forward primers and a C-beta reverse primer. Each CDR3 protein gets one entry after TCRdb re-called the multiplex PCR reads with MiXCR. Among some 32,000 distinct CDR3 sequences listed, 60% to 85% were seen once. The sequencing sample was made of liver tumor tissue from sampling region 5. Specified subset: tumor region T5, tumor centre. These receptors were taken from a middle-aged man with primary liver carcinoma and hepatitis B virus infection.

Concerning this clonotype itself: The junction and the germline gene differ at one end; a read error may be behind it. J is TRBJ2-3 and V is TRBV5-1; TRBD1 aligns across 7 bases. Germline CDR1 is SGHRS and CDR2 is YFSETQ. The CDR3 is made up of 15 amino acids. CDR3 region: CASSLTGLMPDTRYF. CDR3 sequence (DNA): TGCGCCAGCAGCCTGACAGGGTTGATGCCAGATACGCGGTATTTT.

This clonotype appeared many times. The chain is built from TRBV5-1 and TRBJ1-1; 7 positions match TRBD1. Per germline, CDR1 SGHRS and CDR2 YFSETQ. V dropped 4 bases and J dropped 11; count of bases not matched to a gene: 11. CDR3 length equals 13 residues. CDR3 sequence (DNA): TGCGCCAGCAGCGTAACTGAAGGGGGCTGGGCTTTCTTT. This codes for CASSVTEGGWAFF.

At least ten counts were recorded for this clonotype. This chain uses TRBV10-3 with TRBJ2-5, with D perhaps being TRBD1 or TRBD2 (5 bases each). There are 12 residues in the CDR3. CDR1 and CDR2 (germline): ENHRY, SYGVKD. Trimming left V 2 bases short and J 5 bases short, with 6 bases between. The CDR3 nucleotides are TGTGCCATCAGTGAGGAGGGGGAGACCCAGTACTTC. Translated, it gives CAISEEGETQYF.

A note on this clonotype: This clone may be a read error of a much larger clone one base away. This chain uses TRBV5-1 with TRBJ2-2, with D possibly being TRBD1 (6 bases). Looked up from germline, CDR1 is SGHRS and CDR2 is YFSETQ. V shed 4 bases and J shed 11 bases, with 15 bases lying between them. This CDR3 region has 13 residues. DNA for the CDR3: TGCGCCAGCAGCAATCTTTGGGACACTGAGCTGTTTTTT. Residues: CASSNLWDTELFF. The full variable domain, with the rest looked up from reference TRBV5-1 and TRBJ2-2, is KAGVTQTPRYLIKTRGQQVTLSCSPISGHRSVSWYQQTPGQGLQFLFEYFSETQRNKGNFPGRFSGRQFSNSRSEMNVSTLELGDSALYLCASSNLWDTELFFGEGSRLTVL.

The J gene is TRBJ2-5, the V gene TRBV10-3, with 7 bases fitting TRBD2. CDR1 is ENHRY, CDR2 SYGVKD, per germline. The CDR3 totals 12 residues. The V and J ends lost 7 bases and 5 bases, in that order; junction bases with no gene match: 4. CDR3 region: CAITGEGETQYF. Written as DNA, the CDR3 is TGTGCCATCACTGGGGAGGGGGAGACCCAGTACTTC.

The rearrangement uses TRBV29-1 and TRBJ2-5, with D uncertain. The CDR3 spans 14 residues. The germline CDR1 and CDR2 sequences are SQVTM and ANQGSEA. V lost 0 bases, J lost 4 bases, and 12 bases lay in between. CDR3 residues: CSVEDWAWGETQYF. The CDR3, as DNA: TGCAGCGTTGAAGATTGGGCCTGGGGAGAGACCCAGTACTTC.

V usage is TRBV6-5 and J usage is TRBJ1-6; D perhaps matches TRBD1 (6 bases). CDR1 is MNHEY, CDR2 SVGAGI, per germline. The CDR3 is 15 residues long. V lost 6 bases to trimming and J lost 19 bases, with 28 bases between them. CDR3 DNA: TGTGCCAGCAGGCACAGGGAGGTGAATAATTCACTCCTACACTTT. Encoded protein: CASRHREVNNSLLHF.

Remarks on this clonotype: Its ends do not fully match the called genes, so a read error is possible. The genes are TRBV10-3 and TRBJ1-1, with 9 bases that match TRBD1. CDR3 length: 14 residues. Germline V CDR1 and CDR2: ENHRY, SYGVKD. The CDR3 sequence: CAIRGQGGSTEASF. As DNA, the CDR3 is TGTGCCATCAGGGGACAGGGAGGGTCCACCGAAGCTTCCTTT.

The chain is built from TRBV29-1 and TRBJ2-7; the match to TRBD1 covers 8 bases. The CDR3 covers 12 residues. The J segment lost 5 bases and the V segment lost 7 bases, leaving 7 bases of the junction unmatched. From germline, CDR1 is SQVTM and CDR2 ANQGSEA. The CDR3 coding sequence is TGCAGCGGCCAGACAGGGGACAACGAGCAGTACTTC. This sequence encodes CSGQTGDNEQYF.

This clonotype rates as medium-sized. The chain recombines TRBV6-5 with TRBJ2-7; 14 bases align to TRBD2. The CDR3 sequence is 17 residues long. J lost 0 bases, V lost 6 bases, and 7 bases had no gene match. Per germline, CDR1 MNHEY and CDR2 SVGAGI. The CDR3 loop reads CASSLGLAGGSSYEQYF. CDR3 DNA: TGTGCCAGCAGCCTTGGACTAGCGGGAGGTAGCTCCTACGAGCAGTACTTC.

About this clonotype itself: At one boundary the junction diverges from the germline segment, which might be a read error. Here the CDR3 DNA reads TGTGCCAGCAGCCAACGGGGGCCGGAAGAGACACAGTACTTC. As protein: CASSQRGPEETQYF. The chain is built from TRBV5-4 and TRBJ2-5; TRBD1 or TRBD2 may be the D gene (6 bases each). From germline, CDR1 is SGHNT and CDR2 YYREEE (reference sequence). The CDR3 totals 14 residues.

Comment on this clonotype: A read error may account for a junction end that differs from germline. The chain has TRBV4-2 and TRBJ1-2, with TRBD1 matching 8 bases. Germline CDR1 LGHNA, CDR2 YNFKEQ. The CDR3 length is 15 residues. This CDR3 is CVSSQEAGGGSCYTF. DNA of the CDR3: TGTGTCAGCAGCCAAGAGGCAGGGGGCGGATCTTGCTACACCTTC.

Note on this clonotype: A junction boundary mismatches the germline segment, possibly from a read error. The DNA for the CDR3 is TGTGTCAGCAGTTTGTCCCAAAACACTCAGTACTTC. Its protein is CVSSLSQNTQYF. The V and J genes are TRBV12-3 or TRBV12-4 and TRBJ2-4; D unclear. The CDR3 loop spans 12 amino acids.

Concerning this clonotype: An end of the junction does not agree with germline; a read error may underlie this. CDR3 DNA sequence: TGTGGCAGCAGCGTAGATCTCGGGACAGAAATCTACGAGCAGTACTTC. This sequence encodes CGSSVDLGTEIYEQYF. The J gene is TRBJ2-7, the V gene TRBV11-2, with TRBD1 matching 7 bases. Germline V lookup: CDR1 SGHAT, CDR2 FQNNGV. The CDR3 is made up of 16 amino acids.

A few counts support this clonotype. The CDR3 nucleotides are TGTGCCAGCGGCCTGGGAGGCAGTAGCTCCTACGAGCAGTACTTC. This encodes CASGLGGSSSYEQYF. V gene TRBV6-1 combines with J gene TRBJ2-7; D perhaps matches TRBD2 (6 bases). The V and J ends lost 8 bases and 0 bases respectively, with 17 bases between them. The germline V gene has CDR1 MNHNS and CDR2 SASEGT. The CDR3 runs 15 residues.

The rearrangement links TRBV12-3 or TRBV12-4 to TRBJ2-1; 7 nucleotides line up with TRBD1. Trimming at V came to 3 bases and at J to 0 bases, leaving 5 bases not matched to a gene. This CDR3 is built from 16 residues. For the CDR3, the DNA is TGTGCCAGCAGTTTTCGGACAGGATTCTCCTACAATGAGCAGTTCTTC. Translated: CASSFRTGFSYNEQFF.

About this clonotype itself: One end of the junction fails to match germline, which may point to a read error. The V call is TRBV4-2, the J call TRBJ2-7; TRBD2 matches 8 bases. Germline values: CDR1 LGHNA, CDR2 YNFKEQ. The CDR3 is 18 residues long. CDR3 loop: CVSGGKPGLVGGPHEQYF. The CDR3, as DNA: TGTGTCAGCGGTGGAAAACCGGGACTAGTGGGAGGGCCACACGAGCAGTACTTC.

The table lists this clonotype with many counts. The chain recombines TRBV5-1 with TRBJ1-4; D not certain. This CDR3 is 16 amino acids long. Germline CDR1 is SGHRS and CDR2 is YFSETQ. V lost 2 bases to trimming and J lost 3 bases, with 14 bases between them. CDR3 nucleotides: TGCGCCAGCAGCTTCACCGGGTCCGACTCTAATGAAAAACTGTTTTTT. Amino acids: CASSFTGSDSNEKLFF.

With respect to this clonotype: At one end, the junction sequence differs from germline, possibly due to a read error. The chain links TRBV5-5 to TRBJ2-2; D possibly corresponds to TRBD1 (5 bases). The CDR3 consists of 13 residues. Germline values: CDR1 SGHKS, CDR2 YYEKEE (reference sequence). Written as DNA, the CDR3 is TGTGCCAGTAGCTTGACAGTCGCCGGGGAGCTGTTTTTT. This sequence encodes CASSLTVAGELFF. Together with reference TRBV5-5 and TRBJ2-2, the CDR3 gives the full variable domain: DAGVTQSPTHLIKTRGQQVTLRCSPISGHKSVSWYQQVLGQGPQFIFQYYEKEERGRGNFPDRFSARQFPNYSSELNVNALLLGDSALYLCASSLTVAGELFFGEGSRLTVL.

About this clonotype itself: This may arise from a read error, as a much more abundant clone is one base away. The rearrangement joins TRBV7-8 to TRBJ2-7; D possibly corresponds to TRBD2 (5 bases). Germline V gene data show CDR1 as SGHVS and CDR2 as FQNEAQ. CDR3 length: 15 residues. CDR3 bases: TGTGTCAGCAGCTTAGGTTCGAGAGGGAACTACGAGCAGTACTTC. Encoded protein: CVSSLGSRGNYEQYF.

Details on this clonotype: Germline and junction disagree at one end, which may indicate a read error. The chain combines TRBV4-1 with TRBJ2-1; D remains ambiguous. This CDR3 spans 15 amino acids. The germline V gene encodes CDR1 MGHRA and CDR2 YSYEKL. The CDR3 bases are TGCGCCAGCAGCCCAGTCGGTAACAACAACAATGAGCAGTTATTC. Its protein product is CASSPVGNNNNEQLF.

This clonotype was observed once. It may be a read error: a sequence one base away is much more abundant. V gene TRBV5-1 combines with J gene TRBJ2-7, with D perhaps TRBD2 (5 bases). The CDR3 totals 13 residues. The germline gives CDR1 SGHRS, CDR2 YFSETQ. The CDR3 spells CASSLTVDYKQYF. The CDR3 coding sequence is TGCGCCAGCAGCTTGACGGTAGACTACAAGCAGTACTTC.

Notes on this clonotype: The junction departs from the called germline gene at one end, perhaps through a read error. This chain joins TRBV12-3 or TRBV12-4 and TRBJ2-7; 15 positions agree with TRBD2. The CDR3 loop spans 14 amino acids. The CDR3 region is CTSSGTSGGYEPYF. Here the CDR3 DNA reads TGTACCAGCAGCGGGACTAGCGGGGGGTACGAGCCGTACTTC.

Worth noting for this clonotype: The final CDR3 position lacks the conserved phenylalanine or tryptophan, pointing to a likely read error. This chain connects TRBV11-2 to TRBJ2-1, with D perhaps TRBD1 (5 bases). The CDR3 runs 14 residues. Germline V gives CDR1 SGHAT, CDR2 FQNNGV. CDR3 sequence: CASRPRQRDNEQFS. The CDR3 nucleotides are TGTGCTAGCAGGCCACGACAGAGAGACAATGAGCAGTTCTCC.

As regards this clonotype: The junction does not match germline at one end; this may be a read error. V is TRBV11-2 and J is TRBJ2-7; D call uncertain. This CDR3 has 16 residues. Germline CDR1 is SGHAT and CDR2 is FQNNGV. The CDR3 DNA follows: TGTGCCAGCAGCTTAGAGGTGGTACCAAAACCCTACGAACAGTACTTC. Amino acid sequence: CASSLEVVPKPYEQYF.

The CDR3 DNA reads TGTGTCAGAAGTCTACAAGGGACTAGCGGGAGCGTCGGGCAGTATTTT. Protein product: CVRSLQGTSGSVGQYF. The chain recombines TRBV12-3 or TRBV12-4 with TRBJ2-3; 14 bases fit TRBD2. The CDR3 is 16 amino acids.

This clonotype was counted ten times or more. V is TRBV6-1 and J is TRBJ1-2; 7 positions match TRBD1. The CDR3 runs 14 residues. From germline, CDR1 is MNHNS and CDR2 SASEGT. The J segment lost 6 bases and the V segment lost 6 bases, leaving 10 bases of the junction unmatched. The CDR3 DNA is TGTGCCAGCAGCGAGTGGCAGGGGGGTGATGGCTACACCTTC. This sequence encodes CASSEWQGGDGYTF.

Remarks on this clonotype: Mismatch with germline at one junction end may stem from a read error. The chain recombines TRBV11-2 with TRBJ2-5; a weak D match, TRBD2 (6 bases). The CDR3 is made up of 15 amino acids. The germline gives CDR1 SGHAT, CDR2 FQNNGV. For the CDR3, the DNA is TGTGCCAGCGGCTTCGAGTGGAATCAGAGGGAGGCCGGGTACTTC. Its protein product is CASGFEWNQREAGYF.

The sample holds many counts of this clonotype. The chain is built from TRBV7-9 and TRBJ2-7; 15 bases match TRBD2. V was clipped by 0 bases and J by 2 bases; unmatched bases: 8. Germline CDR1 reads SEHNR; CDR2 reads FQNEAQ (reference sequence). The CDR3 is 19 amino acids. The CDR3 loop reads CASSLAEGTSGRPTYEQYF. For the CDR3, the DNA is TGTGCCAGCAGCTTAGCGGAGGGGACTAGCGGGAGGCCTACCTACGAGCAGTACTTC.